Each of the 13 T cell receptor beta chains below was sequenced from the same sample in a study of CD8+ T cells in alopecia areata. cDNA prepared by RNA extraction and subsequent reverse transcription served as the template for sequencing. Clones were sequenced by immunoSEQ multiplex PCR, and TCRdb holds only the in-frame ones, with some missing. The sample records 140,000 to 150,000 clones, roughly 54% being singletons. The treatment was: oral pan-JAK inhibitor, 5-10 mg twice daily. Sequencing was performed on CD8+ T cells sorted from blood, taken at week 4, from a patient treated with tofacitinib. The receptors shown here come from a human donor with alopecia areata.

The genes are TRBV6-5 and TRBJ2-3; D remains ambiguous. The CDR3 totals 12 residues. Per the germline V gene, CDR1 is MNHEY and CDR2 is SVGAGI. Trimming removed 10 bases at V and 2 bases at J, with 10 bases between. The CDR3 nucleotides read TGTGCCACCGCGGCCCCCACAGATACGCAGTATTTT. Its protein is CATAAPTDTQYF.

This clone is a singleton in its sample. The V call is TRBV9, the J call TRBJ2-1, with D unclear. Germline V gene data show CDR1 as SGDLS and CDR2 as YYNGEE. This CDR3 is built from 13 residues. Deletions cut 0 bases from V and 8 bases from J, with 9 bases between. The CDR3 region has the DNA TGTGCCAGCAGCGTAGTCACAGCCGATGAGCAGTTCTTC. Translation gives CASSVVTADEQFF.

The CDR3 spells CASRAGVGGGYTF. As DNA, the CDR3 is TGTGCCAGCAGGGCGGGCGTGGGTGGAGGCTACACCTTC. The chain recombines TRBV9 with TRBJ1-2; D is ambiguous. The CDR3 runs 13 residues. The germline gives CDR1 SGDLS, CDR2 YYNGEE. Trimming took off 5 bases at V and 8 bases at J, with 16 bases between the two ends.

This clone was recorded once. This chain connects TRBV11-2 to TRBJ2-3; TRBD2 matches at 8 bases. This CDR3 comprises 13 residues. Germline trimming cut 4 bases from V and 7 bases from J; bases unmatched to any gene: 4. Germline CDR1 reads SGHAT; CDR2 reads FQNNGV. CDR3 DNA sequence: TGTGCCAGCAGCTCCCGGGGGGGTTATACGCAGTATTTT. Amino acids: CASSSRGGYTQYF.

This clone ranks as medium-sized. The chain combines TRBV16 with TRBJ2-3; D is unclear. V lost 6 bases, J lost 5 bases, and 9 bases lay in between. CDR3 length equals 12 residues. Germline loops: CDR1 KGHSY, CDR2 FQNENV. The CDR3 DNA sequence: TGTGCCAGCAGTCCGGATAGAGATACGCAGTATTTT. It translates to CASSPDRDTQYF.

V gene TRBV29-1 combines with J gene TRBJ2-5, with a weak D call TRBD2 (6 bases). Trimming took off 6 bases at V and 11 bases at J, with 28 bases between the two ends. The germline CDR1 and CDR2 sequences are SQVTM and ANQGSEA. The CDR3 is 15 amino acids. The chain's CDR3 is CSVRPLDGRPGEQYF. The CDR3 coding sequence is TGCAGCGTCCGACCCTTGGACGGACGGCCGGGAGAGCAGTACTTC.

The rearrangement links TRBV4-3 to TRBJ1-4, with D unclear. The CDR3 runs to 16 residues. The V and J ends lost 0 bases and 0 bases respectively, with 8 bases between them. CDR1 and CDR2 (germline): LGHNA, YSLEER. The CDR3: CASSQDLGATNEKLFF. The CDR3 DNA reads TGCGCCAGCAGCCAAGATTTGGGCGCAACTAATGAAAAACTGTTTTTT.

J is TRBJ1-5 and V is TRBV30; D is perhaps TRBD1 (6 bases). Trimming left V 3 bases short and J 5 bases short, with 17 bases between. CDR1 GTSNPN and CDR2 SVGIG come from the germline V gene (reference sequence). This CDR3 comprises 15 residues. CDR3 residues: CAWSGDIAGDQPQHF. CDR3 in DNA: TGTGCCTGGAGCGGGGACATCGCCGGTGATCAGCCCCAGCATTTT.

The DNA for the CDR3 is TGTGCCTGGAGTGTGGGGAAAGGGCAGTACTTC. Translated, it gives CAWSVGKGQYF. The chain combines TRBV30 with TRBJ2-7; no reliable D call. CDR1 and CDR2 from the germline V gene are GTSNPN and SVGIG (reference sequence). Trimming left V 0 bases short and J 9 bases short, with 9 bases between. This CDR3 has 11 amino acids.

The chain employs TRBV7-2 and TRBJ1-4, with 7 bases lining up with TRBD1. This CDR3 comprises 14 residues. Germline lookup yields CDR1 SGHTA and CDR2 FQGNSA. V gave up 4 bases and J gave up 11 bases; unmatched junction bases: 10. The CDR3 bases are TGTGCCAGCAGCTCCTGGACAGGAGAGGGGAAACTGTTTTTT. Its translation: CASSSWTGEGKLFF.

The V and J genes are TRBV6-6 and TRBJ2-5; D is possibly TRBD1 (5 bases). The CDR3 contains 16 residues. Germline lookup yields CDR1 MNHNY and CDR2 SVGAGI (reference sequence). The V end lost 0 bases, the J end lost 7 bases, and 18 bases lay between the germline ends. In nucleotides, the CDR3 is TGTGCCAGCAGTTACTCGATGGGTCCAGGGCGAGGGACCCAGTACTTC. Encoded protein: CASSYSMGPGRGTQYF.

This clone has just a few counts. Other nucleotide sequences from this sample produce the same CDR3. The V call is TRBV7-9, the J call TRBJ1-5; D not certain. With 1 base removed from V and 6 bases from J, the gap between germline ends came to 4 bases. This CDR3 contains 12 residues. The germline CDR1 and CDR2 sequences are SEHNR and FQNEAQ (reference sequence). The CDR3 DNA follows: TGTGCCAGCAGCTTAGAAGGTCAGCCCCAGCATTTT. It codes for CASSLEGQPQHF.

The V gene is TRBV5-6, the J gene TRBJ1-1; possible D gene TRBD1, 5 bases. Between the trimmed V and J ends, which lost 4 bases and 5 bases, there was a span of 15 bases. CDR3 length equals 14 residues. In germline, CDR1 is SGHDT, CDR2 YYEEEE. Written as DNA, the CDR3 is TGTGCCAGCAGCCTGCTACCGGGACCGACTGAAGCTTTCTTT. This sequence encodes CASSLLPGPTEAFF.